One sample yielded the 19 T cell receptor beta chains listed below, sequenced in a study of cytomegalovirus exposure and HLA in healthy donors. The PCR contained 60 Vbeta and 13 Jbeta primers. Measured with immunoSEQ multiplex PCR; TCRdb has only the in-frame clones, and not every one. The sample holds just under 95,000 clones, approximately 77% seen once. Input material: PBMCs. The receptors were gathered from a human donor in good health.

The chain has TRBV19 and TRBJ2-1, with 12 bases fitting TRBD2. V shed 8 bases and J 5 bases; nucleotides not matched to a gene: 7. This CDR3 is 15 amino acids long. Looked up from germline, CDR1 is LNHDA and CDR2 is SQIVND (reference sequence). CDR3 nucleotides: TGTGCCAGTGGTGTGACTAGCGGGGGTAACAATGAGCAGTTCTTC. Encoded protein: CASGVTSGGNNEQFF.

The V gene is TRBV4-2, the J gene TRBJ2-1; 11 bases map to TRBD1. CDR3 length equals 17 residues. With 2 bases clipped from V and 9 bases from J, the junction kept 12 bases outside the gene matches. The germline V gene has CDR1 LGHNA and CDR2 YNFKEQ. The CDR3 DNA reads as TGTGCCAGCAGCCAAACCACACCGGGACAGGGGGAGGCTGAGCAGTTCTTC. Its translation is CASSQTTPGQGEAEQFF.

This clone has only a few counts. The chain combines TRBV6-6 with TRBJ2-5, with D possibly being TRBD2 (6 bases). CDR3 length: 16 residues. Germline loops: CDR1 MNHNY, CDR2 SVGAGI (reference sequence). Trimming removed 3 bases at V and 2 bases at J, with 16 bases between. The CDR3 spells CASSYIGGNRQETQYF. The CDR3 DNA reads TGTGCCAGCAGTTATATCGGGGGAAATCGGCAAGAGACCCAGTACTTC.

The V call is TRBV5-1, the J call TRBJ2-1; 13 positions agree with TRBD2. The V gene's germline CDR1 is SGHRS and CDR2 YFSETQ. Trimming at V came to 4 bases and at J to 7 bases, leaving 5 bases not matched to a gene. The CDR3 spans 15 residues. The CDR3 DNA reads TGCGCCAGCAGCCAACTAGCGGGAGGGGGGAATGAGCAGTTCTTC. This encodes CASSQLAGGGNEQFF.

The CDR3 protein is CASSDSNGGYNEQFF. The DNA for the CDR3 is TGTGCCAGCAGTGACTCGAACGGGGGCTACAATGAGCAGTTCTTC. This rearrangement joins TRBV6-4 to TRBJ2-1; D is perhaps TRBD2 (6 bases). Germline CDR1 MRHNA, CDR2 SNTAGT. CDR3 length equals 15 residues. V lost 0 bases and J lost 3, with 9 bases in between.

The genes are TRBV2 and TRBJ2-3, with 10 bases aligning to TRBD1. This CDR3 has 17 residues. Unmatched junction bases numbered 10, after V lost 6 bases and J lost 1 base. Germline loops: CDR1 SNHLY, CDR2 FYNNEI. The CDR3 loop is CASRRETGGIRTDTQYF. Written as DNA, the CDR3 is TGTGCCAGCAGAAGGGAGACAGGGGGCATTCGCACAGATACGCAGTATTTT.

This clone showed up just a few times. The genes are TRBV30 and TRBJ1-2, with a weak D call TRBD1 (5 bases). There are 13 residues in the CDR3. With 0 bases removed from V and 5 bases from J, the gap between germline ends came to 10 bases. Germline CDR1 reads GTSNPN; CDR2 reads SVGIG (reference sequence). Written as DNA, the CDR3 is TGTGCCTGGAGTGTACCGGGGGGGTATGGCTACACCTTC. It specifies CAWSVPGGYGYTF.

The V and J genes are TRBV4-2 and TRBJ2-7; maybe TRBD1 (5 bases). V gave up 5 bases and J gave up 5 bases, with 16 bases separating them. Germline V gene sequence: CDR1 LGHNA, CDR2 YNFKEQ. This CDR3 has 14 residues. The CDR3 DNA reads as TGTGCCAGCAGCAGGTCTGAGGCACAGGACGAGCAGTACTTC. Protein: CASSRSEAQDEQYF.

This clone was counted only a few times. V usage is TRBV4-3 and J usage is TRBJ2-3; 10 nucleotides align to TRBD1. J gave up 3 bases and V 5 bases, and 8 bases lay outside the gene matches. The germline V gene has CDR1 LGHNA and CDR2 YSLEER. This CDR3 has 16 residues. As DNA, the CDR3 is TGCGCCAGCAGCAGACACCGGGACAGGGGAACAGATACGCAGTATTTT. This sequence encodes CASSRHRDRGTDTQYF.

This chain connects TRBV6-6 to TRBJ1-1; 7 nucleotides agree with TRBD1. This CDR3 is 13 amino acids long. Germline V gene data show CDR1 as MNHNY and CDR2 as SVGAGI (reference sequence). The J segment lost 3 bases and the V segment lost 10 bases, leaving 8 bases of the junction unmatched. CDR3: CAIRPGGDTEAFF. CDR3 bases: TGTGCCATCCGCCCAGGGGGAGACACTGAAGCTTTCTTT.

V and J are TRBV9 and TRBJ2-7; 7 bases map to TRBD2. Germline V CDR1 and CDR2: SGDLS, YYNGEE. The V and J ends lost 3 bases and 1 base, in that order; junction bases with no gene match: 4. The CDR3 extends over 14 amino acids. The CDR3 protein is CASSASSGSYEQYF. The CDR3 bases are TGTGCCAGCAGCGCCTCTAGCGGTTCCTACGAGCAGTACTTC.

The chain couples TRBV2 to TRBJ2-7; TRBD1 matches at 7 bases. Germline V CDR1 and CDR2: SNHLY, FYNNEI. This CDR3 spans 12 amino acids. V lost 6 bases, J lost 5 bases, and 4 bases stayed unmatched. The CDR3 coding sequence is TGTGCCAGCAGAGACAGGGTCCACGAGCAGTACTTC. Amino acid sequence: CASRDRVHEQYF.

The chain uses TRBV5-1 and TRBJ2-7; 9 nucleotides agree with TRBD2. J was trimmed by 2 bases and V by 2 bases; bases with no gene match: 2. Germline lookup yields CDR1 SGHRS and CDR2 YFSETQ. This CDR3 has 14 residues. The DNA for the CDR3 is TGCGCCAGCAGCTTTAGCGGGAGCCCCTACGAGCAGTACTTC. This codes for CASSFSGSPYEQYF.

The rearrangement joins TRBV29-1 to TRBJ2-2; maybe TRBD1 (7 bases). V lost 4 bases and J lost 8, with 17 bases in between. The CDR3 spans 14 residues. The V gene's germline CDR1 is SQVTM and CDR2 ANQGSEA. CDR3 bases: TGCAGCGTTGGGAGGGGGACAGATCCGGGGGAGCTGTTTTTT. This encodes CSVGRGTDPGELFF.

This chain connects TRBV6-1 to TRBJ1-3, with D possibly being TRBD1 (5 bases). Germline CDR1 reads MNHNS; CDR2 reads SASEGT. The V end was cut by 0 bases, the J end by 8 bases, with 20 bases between. The CDR3 contains 17 residues. This CDR3 reads CASSEARLAVSRDTIYF. The CDR3 coding sequence is TGTGCCAGCAGTGAAGCTAGGTTGGCTGTCAGCAGGGACACCATATATTTT.

The chain carries TRBV28 and TRBJ2-7, with a weak D call TRBD1 (6 bases). The V end lost 6 bases, the J end lost 0 bases, and 12 bases lay between the germline ends. The germline gives CDR1 MDHEN, CDR2 SYDVKM. The CDR3 consists of 14 residues. This chain's CDR3 is CASRTGKSSYEQYF. CDR3 in DNA: TGTGCCAGCAGAACAGGGAAGAGCTCCTACGAGCAGTACTTC.

V gene TRBV6-6 combines with J gene TRBJ2-7, with 10 positions matching TRBD1. The germline V gene encodes CDR1 MNHNY and CDR2 SVGAGI (reference sequence). The CDR3 loop spans 16 amino acids. After removal of 6 bases from V and 2 bases from J, the junction contained 10 bases not matched to a gene. The CDR3 region has the DNA TGTGCCAGCAGCTTAGGTATGGGGACAGGGGCCTACGAGCAGTACTTC. Amino acid sequence: CASSLGMGTGAYEQYF.

J is TRBJ2-2 and V is TRBV6-6; 13 nucleotides match TRBD2. The CDR3 sequence is 15 residues long. Trimming at V came to 6 bases and at J to 8 bases, leaving 6 bases not matched to a gene. Germline loops: CDR1 MNHNY, CDR2 SVGAGI (reference sequence). CDR3 sequence (DNA): TGTGCCAGCAGGCGTACTAGCGGGGGGGCAGGGGAGCTGTTTTTT. Encoded protein: CASRRTSGGAGELFF.

V is TRBV5-6 and J is TRBJ2-7; D unclear. This CDR3 is built from 14 residues. V shed 2 bases and J shed 0 bases, with 9 bases lying between them. Germline V gives CDR1 SGHDT, CDR2 YYEEEE. CDR3 residues: CASSFSESSYEQYF. CDR3 DNA sequence: TGTGCCAGCAGCTTTTCCGAGAGCTCCTACGAGCAGTACTTC.